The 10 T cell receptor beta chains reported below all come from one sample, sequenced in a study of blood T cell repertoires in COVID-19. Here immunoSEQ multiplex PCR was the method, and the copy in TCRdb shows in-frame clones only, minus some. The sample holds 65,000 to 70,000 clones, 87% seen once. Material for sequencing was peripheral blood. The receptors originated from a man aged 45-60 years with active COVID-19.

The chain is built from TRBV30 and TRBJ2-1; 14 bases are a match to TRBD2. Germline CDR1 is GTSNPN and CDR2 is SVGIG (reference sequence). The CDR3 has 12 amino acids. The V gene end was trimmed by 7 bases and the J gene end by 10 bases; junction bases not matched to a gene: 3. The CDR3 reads CASRTSGREQFF. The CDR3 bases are TGTGCCTCCCGGACTAGCGGGAGGGAGCAGTTCTTC.

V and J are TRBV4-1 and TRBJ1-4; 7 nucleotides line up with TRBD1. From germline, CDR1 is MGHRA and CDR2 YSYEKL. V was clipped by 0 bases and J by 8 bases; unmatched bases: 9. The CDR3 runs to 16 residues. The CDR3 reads CASSQEGGAILEKLFF. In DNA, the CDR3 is TGCGCCAGCAGCCAAGAAGGGGGCGCGATATTAGAAAAACTGTTTTTT.

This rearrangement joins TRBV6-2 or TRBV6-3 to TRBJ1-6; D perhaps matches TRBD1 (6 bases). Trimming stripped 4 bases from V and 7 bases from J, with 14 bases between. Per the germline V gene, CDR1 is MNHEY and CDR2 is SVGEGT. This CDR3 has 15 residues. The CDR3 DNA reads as TGTGCCAGCAGTTCTTTCAACAGGGCGAATTCACCCCTCCACTTT. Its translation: CASSSFNRANSPLHF.

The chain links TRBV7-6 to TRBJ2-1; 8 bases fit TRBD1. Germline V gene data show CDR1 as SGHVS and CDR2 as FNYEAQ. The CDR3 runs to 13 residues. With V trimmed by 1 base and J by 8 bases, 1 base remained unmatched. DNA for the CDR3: TGTGCCAGCAGCTTAGACAGGGGGGATGAGCAGTTCTTC. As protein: CASSLDRGDEQFF.

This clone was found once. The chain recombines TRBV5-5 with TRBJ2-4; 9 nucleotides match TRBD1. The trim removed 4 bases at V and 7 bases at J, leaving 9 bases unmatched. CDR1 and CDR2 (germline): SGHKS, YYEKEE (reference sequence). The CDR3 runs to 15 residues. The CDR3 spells CASSLETGGWNIQYF. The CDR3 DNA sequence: TGTGCCAGCAGCCTCGAGACAGGGGGGTGGAACATTCAGTACTTC.

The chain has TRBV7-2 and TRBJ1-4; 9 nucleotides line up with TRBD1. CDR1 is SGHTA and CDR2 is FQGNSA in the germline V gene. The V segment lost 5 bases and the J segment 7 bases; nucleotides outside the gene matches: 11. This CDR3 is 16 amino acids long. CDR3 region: CASSPALTGGFEKLFF. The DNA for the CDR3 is TGTGCCAGCAGCCCTGCCCTGACAGGGGGATTTGAAAAACTGTTTTTT.

The CDR3 spells CASSRASRTYEQYF. The DNA for the CDR3 is TGTGCCAGCAGCCGGGCTAGCAGAACCTACGAGCAGTACTTC. The chain has TRBV3-1 (or the pseudogene TRBV3-2) and TRBJ2-7; tentatively, D is TRBD2 (5 bases). Trimming removed 4 bases from V and 2 bases from J, with 12 bases in between. The germline V gene has CDR1 LGHDT and CDR2 YNNKEL (reference sequence). The CDR3 totals 14 residues.

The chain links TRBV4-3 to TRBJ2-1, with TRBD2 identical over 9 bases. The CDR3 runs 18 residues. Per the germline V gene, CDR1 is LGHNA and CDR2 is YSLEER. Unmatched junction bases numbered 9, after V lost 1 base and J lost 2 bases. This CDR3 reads CASSQGFRAGGPYNEQFF. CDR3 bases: TGCGCCAGCAGCCAAGGGTTTAGGGCGGGAGGGCCCTACAATGAGCAGTTCTTC.

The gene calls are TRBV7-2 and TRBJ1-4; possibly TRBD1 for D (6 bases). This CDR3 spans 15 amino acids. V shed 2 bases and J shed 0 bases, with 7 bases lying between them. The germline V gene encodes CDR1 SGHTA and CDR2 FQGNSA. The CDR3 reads CASSLTGPTNEKLFF. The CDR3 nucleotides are TGTGCCAGCAGCTTAACAGGGCCAACTAATGAAAAACTGTTTTTT.

The CDR3 nucleotides are TGTGCCAGCAGCTTGCAGGGTTTCAATCAGCCCCAGCATTTT. It yields the protein CASSLQGFNQPQHF. The gene calls are TRBV7-9 and TRBJ1-5; possibly TRBD1 for D (5 bases). The CDR3 consists of 14 residues. V was clipped by 3 bases and J by 3 bases, with 9 bases between them. Per germline, CDR1 SEHNR and CDR2 FQNEAQ (reference sequence). Together with reference TRBV7-9 and TRBJ1-5, the CDR3 gives the full variable domain: DTGVSQNPRHKITKRGQNVTFRCDPISEHNRLYWYRQTLGQGPEFLTYFQNEAQLEKSRLLSDRFSAERPKGSFSTLEIQRTEQGDSAMYLCASSLQGFNQPQHFGDGTRLSIL.